These T cell receptor beta chains were read from a single sample in a study of blood T cell repertoires in COVID-19. The assay was immunoSEQ multiplex PCR, and TCRdb's table has in-frame clones only and misses some. The data show 450,000 to 500,000 clones, less than 90% seen once. Source material: PBMCs or T cells enriched from blood (not recorded which). The origin of the receptors is an older woman who had recovered from COVID-19. The CDR3 runs from the conserved cysteine through the conserved F or W. The D gene is left open where the match is weak. Not every row has a clone size; where given, it reads once, few, many or a size class.

abundance	j_gene	d_gene	v_gene	CDR3nt	CDR3aa
-	TRBJ1-1	TRBD1	TRBV9	TGTGCCAGCAGCCCCCAGGGGGCCTTAAACACTGAAGCTTTCTTT	CASSPQGALNTEAFF
-	TRBJ1-5	TRBD1	TRBV12-5	TGTGCTAGTGGTTCGACAGGGGAAATGGATCAGCCCCAGCATTTT	CASGSTGEMDQPQHF
-	TRBJ1-5	TRBD1	TRBV19	TGTGCCAGTAGTACTACAACAGGGGGCCGCCAGCATTTT	CASSTTTGGRQHF
-	TRBJ1-2	-	TRBV7-2	TGTGCCAGCAGCTTAAGAGGGAACTATGGCTACACCTTC	CASSLRGNYGYTF
-	TRBJ2-1	TRBD2	TRBV5-5	TGTGCCAGCAGCTTTTTAGCGGGGGGACCCTACAATGAGCAGTTCTTC	CASSFLAGGPYNEQFF
-	TRBJ2-7	-	TRBV6-5	TGTGCCAGCAGGCCCTCCCAAGGGGTAGCCTACGAGCAGTACTTC	CASRPSQGVAYEQYF
-	TRBJ1-4	-	TRBV14	TGTGCCAGCAGCCAAGTGCGATCCAATAATGAAAAACTGTTTTTT	CASSQVRSNNEKLFF
-	TRBJ1-3	-	TRBV4-1	TGCGCCAGCAGCCAAGTGGTTCAGGGGCGCCCGGGAAACACCATATATTTT	CASSQVVQGRPGNTIYF
-	TRBJ1-2	-	TRBV5-1	TGCGCCAGCAGCCAGGGCTCAGTAGGAGATGGCTACACCTTC	CASSQGSVGDGYTF
-	TRBJ1-4	TRBD1	TRBV27	TGTGCCAGCAGTCGGACAGGGCGTTTACGGGAAAAACTGTTTTTT	CASSRTGRLREKLFF
-	TRBJ1-1	-	TRBV7-2	TGTGCCAGCAGCTTACTGAGCTACACTGAAGCTTTCTTT	CASSLLSYTEAFF
-	TRBJ1-5	-	TRBV5-8	TGTGCCAGCAGCCCGGACAGAACCCAGCCCCAGCATTTT	CASSPDRTQPQHF
-	TRBJ2-3	-	TRBV7-9	TGTGCCAGCAGCTCTTGGGCGCAAGATAGCACAGATACGCAGTATTTT	CASSSWAQDSTDTQYF
-	TRBJ1-1	-	TRBV10-1	TGCGCCAGCAGTGAAGCGGGTCAGAAAAAGGGTGAAGCTTTCTTT	CASSEAGQKKGEAFF
-	TRBJ2-3	-	TRBV7-2	TGTGCCAGCAGCTTGTCGGGTACGCAGTATTTT	CASSLSGTQYF
-	TRBJ1-4	-	TRBV12-5	TGTGCTAGTGGTTTGAGGAGCGAAAAACTGTTTTTT	CASGLRSEKLFF
-	TRBJ2-1	TRBD1	TRBV5-1	TGCGCCAGCAGCTTACAGGGGAGCTCCTACAATGAGCAGTTCTTC	CASSLQGSSYNEQFF
-	TRBJ2-3	-	TRBV3-1/TRBV3-2	TGTGCCAGCAGCCAATGGGGGGGCTCCGCAGATACGCAGTATTTT	CASSQWGGSADTQYF
-	TRBJ2-6	-	TRBV29-1	TGCAGCGTTAAACCAGGAAGCTCTGGGGCCAACGTCCTGACTTTC	CSVKPGSSGANVLTF
-	TRBJ2-7	-	TRBV3-1/TRBV3-2	TGTGCCAGCAGCCAAGAGGGGGGCGAGCAGTACTTC	CASSQEGGEQYF
-	TRBJ2-7	-	TRBV12-5	TGTGCTAGTGGTCAGGGATCAACCTACGAGCAGTACTTC	CASGQGSTYEQYF
-	TRBJ2-7	-	TRBV2	TGTGCCGGAAAAGCAGGGGACGAGCAGTACTTC	CAGKAGDEQYF
-	TRBJ1-3	TRBD1	TRBV3-1/TRBV3-2	TGTGCCAGCAGCGCGACAGGGAAGGTAGCTGGAAACACCATATATTTT	CASSATGKVAGNTIYF
few	TRBJ1-3	TRBD1	TRBV28	TGTGCCAGCAGTCCACAGGGGCAATCTGGAAACACCATATATTTT	CASSPQGQSGNTIYF
-	TRBJ1-4	TRBD1	TRBV2	TGTGCCAGCACCCGGACAGGGGGGGGTGAAAAACTGTTTTTT	CASTRTGGGEKLFF
-	TRBJ2-3	-	TRBV4-1	TGCGCCAGCAGCCAGGACGGGGGACCTAGCACAGATACGCAGTATTTT	CASSQDGGPSTDTQYF
-	TRBJ1-2	-	TRBV24-1	TGTGCCACCAGTGATTTTAGGCCAGGGAACTATGGCTACACCTTC	CATSDFRPGNYGYTF
-	TRBJ1-2	TRBD1	TRBV6-6	TGTGCCAGCACCCGGGGGACAGGGTCGGATGGCTACACCTTC	CASTRGTGSDGYTF
-	TRBJ1-5	-	TRBV24-1	TGTGCCACCAGTGATTCATCCAGGGGATATCAGCCCCAGCATTTT	CATSDSSRGYQPQHF
-	TRBJ2-2	-	TRBV7-9	TGTGCCAGCAGCTCAGGAGGGGTCACCGGGGAGCTGTTTTTT	CASSSGGVTGELFF